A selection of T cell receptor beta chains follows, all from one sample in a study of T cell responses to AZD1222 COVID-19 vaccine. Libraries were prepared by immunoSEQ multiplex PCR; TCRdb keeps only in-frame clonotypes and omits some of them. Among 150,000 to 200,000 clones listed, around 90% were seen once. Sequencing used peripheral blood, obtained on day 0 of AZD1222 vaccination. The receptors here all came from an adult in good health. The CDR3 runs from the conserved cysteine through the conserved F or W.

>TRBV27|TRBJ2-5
CASSFYGETQYF
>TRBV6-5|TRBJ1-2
CASTVGRSNYGYTF
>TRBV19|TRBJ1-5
CATKPDSGYNQPQHF
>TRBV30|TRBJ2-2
CAWSFLSADTGELFF
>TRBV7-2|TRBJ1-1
CASSLTGRRADTEAFF
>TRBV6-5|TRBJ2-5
CASSYSQIQETQYF
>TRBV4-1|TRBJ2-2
CASRHQLDPSRELFF
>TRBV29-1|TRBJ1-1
CSVQGRLNTEAFF
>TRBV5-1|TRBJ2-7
CASNLDTLSYEQYF
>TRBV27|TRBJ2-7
CASSFSSDSYEQYF
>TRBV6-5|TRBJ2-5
CASRTGYTRTQYF